The T cell receptor beta chain under discussion was sequenced for a study of blood T cell repertoires in COVID-19. Overall study: Collection of acute and convalescent COVID-19 samples took place in the United States, Italy and Spain. Sources were T cells, B-cell-depleted T cells, or PBMCs; the material itself was cDNA or gDNA.

Using immunoSEQ multiplex PCR, the repertoire was profiled, and TCRdb retains in-frame clones only, with some absent. The table has about 180,000 clones, about 81% seen once. This CDR3 contains 16 residues. The germline CDR1 and CDR2 sequences are MGHRA and YSYEKL. Trimming at V came to 4 bases and at J to 1 base, leaving 6 bases not matched to a gene. The receptor comes from a woman of 80 years or more with COVID-19, enrolled during active disease. Sequenced input: peripheral blood. V and J are TRBV4-1 and TRBJ2-3; 9 nucleotides match TRBD2. Here the CDR3 reads CASSRGGGGGTDTQYF. For the CDR3, the DNA is TGCGCCAGCAGCCGAGGCGGGGGGGGCGGCACAGATACGCAGTATTTT.